This T cell receptor (beta chain) was sequenced for a study of long-term antiretroviral therapy in people with HIV. Study outcomes and limitations: Although diversity increased after ART, it remained lower than in transplant donor controls.

Trimming cost V 4 bases and J 7 bases; bases outside gene matches: 1. The CDR3 runs to 15 residues. CDR1 is LGHNT, CDR2 FRNRAP, per germline. Survey-level immunoSEQ v3.0 assays were run. Produced via immunoSEQ multiplex PCR; TCRdb's table is partial and in-frame only. This table holds tens of thousands of clones, around 80% found once. About this clone: Antigen specificity is unknown.

The specimen comprised unsorted PBMCs, sampled 3 years after starting antiretroviral therapy. This receptor was taken from a man aged 45-65 years with HIV. The J gene is TRBJ2-1, the V gene TRBV12-5, with TRBD2 matching 16 bases. In nucleotides, the CDR3 is TGTGCTAGTGGTTCGGGACTAGCGGGAGGGAATGAGCAGTTCTTC. It yields the protein CASGSGLAGGNEQFF.